This T cell receptor beta chain was sequenced during a study of blood T cell repertoires in COVID-19. The CDR3 loop spans 14 amino acids. Deletions cut 3 bases from V and 4 bases from J, with 13 bases between. Germline CDR1 and CDR2: SGDLS and YYNGEE. Assay used: immunoSEQ multiplex PCR; TCRdb lists only in-frame clones, some missing. The sample consists of some 98,000 clones, roughly 82% of them appearing once. The chain combines TRBV9 with TRBJ2-5; tentative D call: TRBD1 (5 bases). The receptor comes from a man between 65 and 85 years old with active or convalescent COVID-19. The sample consisted of peripheral blood. The CDR3 DNA reads TGTGCCAGCAGCGGGTTTGATAGGGGAGAGACCCAGTACTTC. Amino acid sequence: CASSGFDRGETQYF.